The entry below describes one T cell receptor (beta chain). Its antigen remains undetermined. The record has no base qualities; no much larger clone is one base away. On a MiSeq, deep resolution sequencing aimed for a depth between 1 in 1 million and 1 in 200,000 T cells, with each clonotype covered around 10x on average. TCR beta libraries were generated with the immunoSEQ hsTCRB Kit. The original pipeline was this. ImmunoSEQ Data Assistant and ImmunoSEQ Analyzer were used for data analysis, and V, D and J genes were assigned according to IMGT definitions. Clonality was computed as one minus normalized Shannon entropy of productive rearrangement frequencies, ranging from 0 to 1. Only overrepresented clonotypes making up at least 0.05% of the repertoire of each patient were included in the public clonotype analysis. Thirteen repertoires from age-matched healthy donors, obtained from immuneACCESS, served as clonality controls. Entries here come from immuneACCESS through TCRdb and include only in-frame sequences with V and J called. Some clones fail to appear in such tables; in the studies checked, an unresolved V gene covers under half of the shortfall, and the cause of the remainder is unknown. V, J and clone size derive from that table, while D and trimming were established from the DNA sequence. A total of 100,000 to 150,000 clones appear in this sample, approximately 85% of them only once. About 2.1% of the sample rests with the top ten.

This sample is drawn from a study of cytotoxic CD8 clonotypes in ibrutinib-treated CLL (dated by TCRdb to 2020 to 2023). Turning to the overall study: The cohort included roughly 15 treatment-naive and ten to twelve relapsed/refractory patients; about 17 were IGHV unmutated. Response samples were obtained after a median of approximately twelve months of treatment, with a range of about 6 to 36 months. Responses were partial in some 24 patients and complete in 2; after median around 65 months follow-up, about 15 stayed in remission and roughly twelve progressed. Cryopreserved peripheral blood mononuclear cells were collected before treatment, at response, and at either disease progression or sustained remission. Longitudinal samples were available for about 30% of the 86 trial participants. Samples averaged approximately 250,000 productive templates and some 96,000 productive rearrangements. All remission and progressive disease samples were collected while patients were still receiving ibrutinib.

The CDR3 has 16 amino acids, counting the end cysteine and phenylalanine. Only the CDR3 part of the read is kept: 48 bases, read in frame from the first base. In the germline V gene, CDR1 corresponds to SNHLY and CDR2 to FYNNEI. Cut back by 7 bases and 1 base, the V and J ends lie 19 bases apart. The paper's findings and limits, for the study overall: Baseline clonality exceeded that of age-matched healthy donors and correlated strongly with circulating CD8+ T-cell counts. Public clonotypes were rare and either shrank or stayed stable during treatment, and the rise in clonality at ibrutinib response reflected expansion of private clonotypes. Clonality rose at ibrutinib response, remained stable during sustained remission, and dropped back toward baseline at progression. Sampling times were not matched between patients in sustained remission and patients whose disease was progressing, and lymph node repertoires were not examined.

The time point label here, explained by the study, means: approximately 25 months on ibrutinib. For TCR beta library preparation, roughly 2.1 micrograms of genomic DNA were isolated from cryopreserved PBMCs. High-throughput TCR beta sequencing was performed on longitudinal blood samples from CLL patients receiving ibrutinib monotherapy. Patients were enrolled in a phase 2 open-label single-center ibrutinib monotherapy trial. The chain was built from TRBV2 and TRBJ1-2; the D gene cannot be resolved reliably. The source is a human donor with chronic lymphocytic leukemia. This material consisted of PBMCs, taken after 24 months of ibrutinib treatment. The encoded CDR3 is CASKNRLILNNYGYTF. The bases read TGTGCCAGCAAAAATCGCCTTATCCTGAATAACTATGGCTACACCTTC.